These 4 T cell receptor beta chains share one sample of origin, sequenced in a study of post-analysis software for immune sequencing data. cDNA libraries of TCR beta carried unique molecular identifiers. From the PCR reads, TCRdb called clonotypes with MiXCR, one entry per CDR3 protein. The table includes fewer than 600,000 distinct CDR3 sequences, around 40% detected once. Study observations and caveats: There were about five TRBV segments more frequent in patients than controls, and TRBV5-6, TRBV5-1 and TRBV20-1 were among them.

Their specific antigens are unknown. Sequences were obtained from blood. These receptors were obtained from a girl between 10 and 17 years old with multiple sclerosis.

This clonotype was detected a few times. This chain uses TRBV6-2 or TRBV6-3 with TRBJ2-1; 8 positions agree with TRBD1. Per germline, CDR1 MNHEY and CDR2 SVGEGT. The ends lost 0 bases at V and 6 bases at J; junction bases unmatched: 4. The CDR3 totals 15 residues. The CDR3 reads CASSYSQGAGNEQFF. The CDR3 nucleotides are TGTGCCAGCAGTTACTCGCAGGGGGCCGGCAATGAGCAGTTCTTC.

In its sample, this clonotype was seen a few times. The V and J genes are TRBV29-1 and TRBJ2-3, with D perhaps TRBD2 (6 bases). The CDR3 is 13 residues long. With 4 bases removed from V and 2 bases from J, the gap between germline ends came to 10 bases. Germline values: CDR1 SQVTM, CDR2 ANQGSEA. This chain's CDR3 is CSVGDFTTDTQYF. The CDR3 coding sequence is TGCAGCGTTGGGGACTTCACCACAGATACGCAGTATTTT.

The CDR3 region is CASNPGDERDTQYF. The CDR3 DNA is TGCGCCAGCAACCCTGGGGACGAGCGGGATACGCAGTATTTT. The rearrangement links TRBV5-1 to TRBJ2-3; D tentatively reads TRBD1 or TRBD2 (5 bases each). Germline lookup yields CDR1 SGHRS and CDR2 YFSETQ. The length of the CDR3 is 14 residues. The V end was cut by 6 bases, the J end by 6 bases, with 17 bases between.

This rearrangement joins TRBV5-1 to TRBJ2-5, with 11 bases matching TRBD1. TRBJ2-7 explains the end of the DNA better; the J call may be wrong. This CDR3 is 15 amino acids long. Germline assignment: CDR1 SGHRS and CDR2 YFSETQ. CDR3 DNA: TGCGCCAGCAGCGAGGGACAGGGGGAGACTTACGAGCAGTACTTC. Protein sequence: CASSEGQGETYEQYF.